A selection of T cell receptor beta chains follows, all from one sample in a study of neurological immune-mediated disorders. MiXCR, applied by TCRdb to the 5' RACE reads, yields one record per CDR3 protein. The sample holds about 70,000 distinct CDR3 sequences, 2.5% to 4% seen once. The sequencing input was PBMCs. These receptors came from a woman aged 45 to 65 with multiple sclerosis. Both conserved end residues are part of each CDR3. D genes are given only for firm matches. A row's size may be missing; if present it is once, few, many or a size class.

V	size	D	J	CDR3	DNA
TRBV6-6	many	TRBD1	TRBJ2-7	CASSAGTGPGEQYF	TGTGCCAGCAGTGCCGGGACAGGGCCCGGGGAGCAGTACTTC
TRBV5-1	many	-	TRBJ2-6	CASSLNRNPGANVLTF	TGCGCCAGCAGCTTGAACAGAAACCCTGGGGCCAACGTCCTGACTTTC
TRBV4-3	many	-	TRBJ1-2	CASSQDHGMSNYGYTF	TGCGCCAGCAGCCAAGATCACGGGATGTCGAACTATGGCTACACCTTC
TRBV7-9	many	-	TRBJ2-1	CASSFSGNEQFF	TGTGCCAGCAGCTTTAGTGGCAATGAGCAGTTCTTC
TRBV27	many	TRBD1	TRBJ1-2	CASGRDRGHGYTF	TGTGCCAGCGGCCGGGACAGGGGGCATGGCTACACCTTC
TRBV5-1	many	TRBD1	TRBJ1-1	CASTETGLNTEAFF	TGCGCCAGCACCGAGACAGGGCTGAACACTGAAGCTTTCTTT
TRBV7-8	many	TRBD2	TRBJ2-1	CASSLVASGGAIYNEQFF	TGTGCCAGCAGCTTAGTCGCTAGCGGGGGGGCTATCTACAATGAGCAGTTCTTC
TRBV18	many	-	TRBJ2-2	CASSPGDTGELFF	TGTGCCAGCTCACCAGGGGACACCGGGGAGCTGTTTTTT
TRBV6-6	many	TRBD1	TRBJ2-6	CASSRTTGSGANVLTF	TGTGCCAGCAGCAGGACGACAGGGTCTGGGGCCAACGTCCTGACTTTC
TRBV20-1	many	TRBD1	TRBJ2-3	CSADRGPGTQYF	TGCAGTGCGGACAGGGGACCGGGTACGCAGTATTTT
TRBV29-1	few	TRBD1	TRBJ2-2	CSAITGQVNTGELFF	TGCAGCGCTATTACGGGACAGGTGAACACCGGGGAGCTGTTTTTT
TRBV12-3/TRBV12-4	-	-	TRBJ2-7	CACSLYGPYEQYF	TGTGCCTGCAGTTTATATGGACCCTACGAGCAGTACTTC
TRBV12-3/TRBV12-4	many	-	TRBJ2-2	CASSLISGYAGELFF	TGTGCCAGCAGTTTAATATCCGGGTATGCCGGGGAGCTGTTTTTT
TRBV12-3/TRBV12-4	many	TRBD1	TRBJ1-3	CASSLETGPGNTIYF	TGTGCCAGCAGTTTGGAGACAGGGCCTGGAAACACCATATATTTT
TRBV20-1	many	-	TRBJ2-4	CSARAWGFSTLAKNIQYF	TGCAGTGCTAGAGCGTGGGGCTTTTCGACCCTAGCCAAAAACATTCAGTACTTC
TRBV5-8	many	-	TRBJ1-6	CASSFGALSPLHF	TGTGCCAGCAGCTTCGGGGCCCTGTCACCCCTCCACTTT
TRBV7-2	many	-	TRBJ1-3	CASSLVQVSGNTIYF	TGTGCCAGCAGCTTGGTACAGGTCTCTGGAAACACCATATATTTT
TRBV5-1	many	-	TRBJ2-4	CASRQNVAKNIQYF	TGCGCCAGCAGGCAGAATGTAGCCAAAAACATTCAGTACTTC
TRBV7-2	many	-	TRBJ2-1	CASSQGGYYNEQFF	TGTGCCAGTTCACAGGGTGGGTACTACAATGAGCAGTTCTTC
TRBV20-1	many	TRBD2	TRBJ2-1	CSARREGHNEQFF	TGCAGTGCTAGAAGGGAGGGCCACAATGAGCAGTTCTTC
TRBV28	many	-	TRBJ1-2	CACRDTNYGYTF	TGTGCCTGCCGGGACACAAACTATGGCTACACCTTC
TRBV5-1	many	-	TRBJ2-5	CASSLSGSPTAETQYF	TGCGCCAGCAGCTTGAGTGGCAGCCCAACCGCAGAGACCCAGTACTTC
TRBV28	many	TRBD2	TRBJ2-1	CASRPRLAADNEQFF	TGTGCCAGCAGACCAAGACTAGCGGCTGACAATGAGCAGTTCTTC
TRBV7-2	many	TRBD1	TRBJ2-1	CASRTTGTDYNEQFF	TGTGCCAGCAGAACTACCGGGACAGACTACAATGAGCAGTTCTTC
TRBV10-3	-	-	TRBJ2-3	CAMKPGKGRDTQYF	TGTGCCATGAAACCGGGAAAGGGTAGAGATACGCAGTATTTT
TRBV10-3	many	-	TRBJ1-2	CAISEVWDGYTF	TGTGCCATCAGTGAAGTCTGGGATGGCTACACCTTC
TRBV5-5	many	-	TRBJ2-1	CASSPLSATYNEQFF	TGTGCCAGCAGCCCCTTGAGTGCCACCTACAATGAGCAGTTCTTC
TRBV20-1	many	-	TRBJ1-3	CSARQPSSGNTIYF	TGCAGTGCTCGACAGCCATCCTCTGGAAACACCATATATTTT
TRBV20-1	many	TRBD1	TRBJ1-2	CSARDRDRGLDGYTF	TGCAGTGCTAGAGATCGGGACAGGGGTTTAGATGGCTACACCTTC
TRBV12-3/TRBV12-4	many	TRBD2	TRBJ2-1	CASSSSGGSYNEQFF	TGTGCCAGCAGTTCTAGCGGGGGCTCCTACAATGAGCAGTTCTTC
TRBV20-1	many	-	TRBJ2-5	CSAPRGGIQETQYF	TGCAGTGCTCCCCGCGGGGGCATACAAGAGACCCAGTACTTC
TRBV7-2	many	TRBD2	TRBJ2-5	CASRAGTSSQETQYF	TGTGCCAGCAGGGCCGGGACTAGCAGCCAAGAGACCCAGTACTTC